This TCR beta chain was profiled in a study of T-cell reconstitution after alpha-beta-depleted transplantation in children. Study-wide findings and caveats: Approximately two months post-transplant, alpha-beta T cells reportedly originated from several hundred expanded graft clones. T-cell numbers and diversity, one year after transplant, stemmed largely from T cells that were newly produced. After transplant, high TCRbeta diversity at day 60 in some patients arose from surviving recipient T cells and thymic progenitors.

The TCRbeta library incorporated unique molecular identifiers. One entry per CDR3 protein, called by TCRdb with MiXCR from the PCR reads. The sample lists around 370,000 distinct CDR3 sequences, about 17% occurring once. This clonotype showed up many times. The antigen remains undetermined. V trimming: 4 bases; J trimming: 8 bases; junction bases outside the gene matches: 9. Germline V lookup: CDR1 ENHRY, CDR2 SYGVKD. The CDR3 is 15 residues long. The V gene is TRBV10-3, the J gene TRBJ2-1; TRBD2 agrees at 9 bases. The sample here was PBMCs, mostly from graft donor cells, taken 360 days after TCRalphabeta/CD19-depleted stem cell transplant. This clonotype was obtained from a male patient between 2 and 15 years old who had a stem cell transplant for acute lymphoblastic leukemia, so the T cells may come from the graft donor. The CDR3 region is CAISGASGIGDEQFF. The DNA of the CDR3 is TGTGCCATCAGTGGGGCTAGCGGGATTGGTGATGAGCAGTTCTTC.